This T cell receptor beta chain stems from a study of early T cells in non-severe SARS-CoV-2 infection. Study background: The study sequenced bulk RNA from unsorted whole blood, with chains unpaired. Study-level points and caveats: There was a bias toward anti-spike CD8 responses in VDJdb matching, which missed private and CD4 specificities.

This clonotype was observed a handful of times. The antigen is undetermined. cDNA molecules, individually, were tagged with unique molecular identifiers. A single record per CDR3 protein comes from TCRdb applying MiXCR to the 5' RACE reads. Here the sample spans around 50,000 distinct CDR3 sequences, roughly 13% being singletons. The CDR3 is 16 amino acids. The sequenced material came from whole blood. This chain uses TRBV3-2 with TRBJ1-2. TRBV3-2 corresponds to a pseudogene. This TCR came from an adult who was a healthcare worker with PCR-confirmed SARS-CoV-2 infection or an uninfected control (not recorded which). Here the CDR3 reads CASSQVFEYGFYGYTF. For the CDR3, the DNA is TGTGCCAGCAGCCAAGTTTTCGAGTATGGCTTCTATGGCTACACCTTC.